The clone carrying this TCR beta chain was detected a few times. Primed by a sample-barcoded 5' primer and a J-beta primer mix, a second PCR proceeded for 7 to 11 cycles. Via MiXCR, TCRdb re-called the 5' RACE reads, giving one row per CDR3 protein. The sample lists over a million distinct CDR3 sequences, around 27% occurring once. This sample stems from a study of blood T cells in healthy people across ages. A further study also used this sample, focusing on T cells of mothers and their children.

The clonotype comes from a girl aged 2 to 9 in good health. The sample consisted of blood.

The CDR3 region has the DNA TGTGCCACCAGCGGTAGGCAGGGGGCCAGTTCCTACGAGCAGTACTTC. Protein product: CATSGRQGASSYEQYF. The chain links TRBV15 to TRBJ2-7; 8 bases map to TRBD1. V trimming: 5 bases; J trimming: 1 base; junction bases outside the gene matches: 10. CDR1 is LNHNV and CDR2 is YYDKDF in the germline V gene (reference sequence). The CDR3 has 16 amino acids.